A single T cell receptor (beta chain) is shown here with its context. What it binds is unknown. There are 15 residues in the CDR3. Germline-derived CDR1 and CDR2 are SEHNR and FQNEAQ (reference sequence). V shed 2 bases and J 2 bases; nucleotides not matched to a gene: 5. These data belong to a study of cytomegalovirus exposure and HLA in healthy donors. On the study more broadly: Earlier sequencing of some 190 million T cells yielded nearly 120 million unique TCR beta sequences.

General observations from the study: In most subjects, TCR beta sequences reportedly gave accurate predictions of HLA-A and HLA-B alleles. Indistinguishability led to the exclusion of some V segments, TRBV6-2 and TRBV6-3 included. Sequencing likely produced, as an artifact, a cluster of highly shared sequence variants.

PCR employed 60 Vbeta and 13 Jbeta primers. Only in-frame clones appear in the TCRdb table, and some are missing; sequencing was by immunoSEQ multiplex PCR. Among around 200,000 clones listed, 60% to 80% were seen once. The clonotype comes from a man aged 18 to 30 in good health and CMV-seronegative. The sample consisted of PBMCs. The chain uses TRBV7-9 and TRBJ2-5, with TRBD1 matching over 7 bases. In nucleotides, the CDR3 is TGTGCCAGCAGCTTAATCATCAGGGGGCAAGAGACCCAGTACTTC. It yields the protein CASSLIIRGQETQYF.